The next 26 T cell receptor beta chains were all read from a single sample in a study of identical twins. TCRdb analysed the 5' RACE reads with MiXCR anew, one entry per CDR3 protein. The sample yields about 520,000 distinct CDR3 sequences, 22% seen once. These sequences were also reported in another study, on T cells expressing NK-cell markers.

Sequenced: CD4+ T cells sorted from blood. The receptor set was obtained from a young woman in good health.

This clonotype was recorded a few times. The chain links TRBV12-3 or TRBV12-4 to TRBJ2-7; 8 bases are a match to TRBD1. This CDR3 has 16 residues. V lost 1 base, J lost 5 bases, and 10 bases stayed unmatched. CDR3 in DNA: TGTGCCAGCAGTTTAGGGGACAGGAGGAGTGGACACGAGCAGTACTTC. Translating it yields CASSLGDRRSGHEQYF.

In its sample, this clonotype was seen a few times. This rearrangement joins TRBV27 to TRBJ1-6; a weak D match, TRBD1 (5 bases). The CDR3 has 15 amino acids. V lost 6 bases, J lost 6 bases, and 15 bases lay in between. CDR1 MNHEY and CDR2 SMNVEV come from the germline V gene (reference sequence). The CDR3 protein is CASSPAGGFNSPLHF. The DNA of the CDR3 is TGTGCCAGCAGCCCCGCGGGGGGATTTAATTCACCCCTCCACTTT.

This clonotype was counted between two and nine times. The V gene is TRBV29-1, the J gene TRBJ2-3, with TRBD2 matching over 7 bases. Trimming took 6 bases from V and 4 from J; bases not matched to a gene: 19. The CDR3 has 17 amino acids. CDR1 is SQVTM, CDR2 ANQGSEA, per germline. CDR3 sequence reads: CSVLGRGRGGPSDTQYF. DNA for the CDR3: TGCAGCGTCCTCGGAAGAGGGAGGGGAGGGCCGTCAGATACGCAGTATTTT.

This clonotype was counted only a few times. The CDR3 sequence is CSASPPSYNEQFF. CDR3 bases: TGCAGTGCTAGTCCCCCCTCCTACAATGAGCAGTTCTTC. The chain uses TRBV20-1 and TRBJ2-1; D is undetermined. The germline CDR1 and CDR2 sequences are DFQATT and SNEGSKA (reference sequence). Trimming cost V 3 bases and J 0 bases, with 6 bases left between them. The CDR3 has 13 amino acids.

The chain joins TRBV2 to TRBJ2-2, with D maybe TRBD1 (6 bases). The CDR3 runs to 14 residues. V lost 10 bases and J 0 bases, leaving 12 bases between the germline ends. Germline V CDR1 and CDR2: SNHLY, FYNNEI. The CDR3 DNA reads TGTGCCAATAGGGGACAATCGAACACCGGGGAGCTGTTTTTT. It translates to CANRGQSNTGELFF.

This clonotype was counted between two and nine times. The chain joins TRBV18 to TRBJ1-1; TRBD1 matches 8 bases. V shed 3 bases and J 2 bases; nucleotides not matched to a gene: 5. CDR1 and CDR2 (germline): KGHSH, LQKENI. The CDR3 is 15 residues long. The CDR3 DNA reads TGTGCCAGCTCACCGCAGGGGGCCCAAAACACTGAAGCTTTCTTT. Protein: CASSPQGAQNTEAFF.

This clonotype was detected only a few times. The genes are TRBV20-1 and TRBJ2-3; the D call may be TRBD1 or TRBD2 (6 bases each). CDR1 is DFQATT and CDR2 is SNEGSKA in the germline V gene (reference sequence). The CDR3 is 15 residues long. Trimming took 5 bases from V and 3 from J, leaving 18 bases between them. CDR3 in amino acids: CSAERGDARTDTQYF. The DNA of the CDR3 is TGCAGTGCTGAAAGGGGGGACGCCCGAACAGATACGCAGTATTTT.

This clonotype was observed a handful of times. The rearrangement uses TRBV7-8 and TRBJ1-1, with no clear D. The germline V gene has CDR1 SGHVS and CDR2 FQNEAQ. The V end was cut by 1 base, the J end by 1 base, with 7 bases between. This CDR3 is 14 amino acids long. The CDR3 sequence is CASSLVLGNTEAFF. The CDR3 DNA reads TGTGCCAGCAGCTTAGTGTTGGGGAACACTGAAGCTTTCTTT.

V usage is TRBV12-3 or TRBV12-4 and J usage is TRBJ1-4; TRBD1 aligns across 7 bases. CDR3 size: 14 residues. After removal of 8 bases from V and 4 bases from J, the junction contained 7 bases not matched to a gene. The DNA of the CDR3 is TGTGCCAGCCAACAGGGGTCCCTTAATGAAAAACTGTTTTTT. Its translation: CASQQGSLNEKLFF.

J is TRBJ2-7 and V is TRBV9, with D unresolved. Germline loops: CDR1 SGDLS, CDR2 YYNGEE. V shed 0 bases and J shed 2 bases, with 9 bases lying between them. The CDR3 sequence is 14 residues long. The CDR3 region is CASSVGGGTYEQYF. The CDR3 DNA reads TGTGCCAGCAGCGTAGGAGGCGGCACCTACGAGCAGTACTTC. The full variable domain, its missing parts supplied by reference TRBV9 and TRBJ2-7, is DSGVTQTPKHLITATGQRVTLRCSPRSGDLSVYWYQQSLDQGLQFLIQYYNGEERAKGNILERFSAQQFPDLHSELNLSSLELGDSALYFCASSVGGGTYEQYFGPGTRLTVT.

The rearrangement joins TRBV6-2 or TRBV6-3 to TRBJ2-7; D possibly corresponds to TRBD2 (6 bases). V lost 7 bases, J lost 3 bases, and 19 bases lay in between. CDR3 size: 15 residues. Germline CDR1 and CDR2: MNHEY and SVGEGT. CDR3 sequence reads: CASTSQEGAFYEQYF. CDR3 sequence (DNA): TGTGCCAGCACCTCCCAGGAGGGAGCATTCTACGAGCAGTACTTC.

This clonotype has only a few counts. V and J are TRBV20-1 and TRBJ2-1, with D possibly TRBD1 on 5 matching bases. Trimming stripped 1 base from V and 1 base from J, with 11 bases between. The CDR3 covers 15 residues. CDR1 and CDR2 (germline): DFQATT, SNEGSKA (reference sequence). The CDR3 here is CSARVGQVSYNEQFF. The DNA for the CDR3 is TGCAGTGCTAGAGTGGGGCAGGTTTCCTACAATGAGCAGTTCTTC.

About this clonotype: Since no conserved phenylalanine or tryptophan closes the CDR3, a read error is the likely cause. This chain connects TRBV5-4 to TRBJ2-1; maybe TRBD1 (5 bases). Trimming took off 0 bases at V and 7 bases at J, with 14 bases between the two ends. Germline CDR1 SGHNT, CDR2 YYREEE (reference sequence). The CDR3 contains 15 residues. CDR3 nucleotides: TGTGCCAGCAGCTTGGTGGCGAACAGGAGAAATGAGCAGTTCATC. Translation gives CASSLVANRRNEQFI.

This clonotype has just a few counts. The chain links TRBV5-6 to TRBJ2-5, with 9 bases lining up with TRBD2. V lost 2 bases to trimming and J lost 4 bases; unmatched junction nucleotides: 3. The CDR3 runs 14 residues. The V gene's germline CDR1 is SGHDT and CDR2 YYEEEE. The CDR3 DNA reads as TGTGCCAGCAGCTTTGGAGCGGGGGGAGAGACCCAGTACTTC. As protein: CASSFGAGGETQYF.

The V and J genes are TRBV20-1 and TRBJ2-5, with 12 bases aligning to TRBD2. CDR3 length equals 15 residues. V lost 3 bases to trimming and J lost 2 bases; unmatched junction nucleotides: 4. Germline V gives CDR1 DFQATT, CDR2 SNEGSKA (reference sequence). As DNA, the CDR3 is TGCAGTGCTAGCCCGACTAGCGGGGGACAAGAGACCCAGTACTTC. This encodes CSASPTSGGQETQYF.

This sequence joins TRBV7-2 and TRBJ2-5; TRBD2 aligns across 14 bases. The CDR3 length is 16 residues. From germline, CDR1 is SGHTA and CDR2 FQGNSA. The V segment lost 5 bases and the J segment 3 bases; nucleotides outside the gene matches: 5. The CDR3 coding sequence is TGTGCCAGCAGCATGACTAGCGGGAGGGGAGAAGAGACCCAGTACTTC. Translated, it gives CASSMTSGRGEETQYF.

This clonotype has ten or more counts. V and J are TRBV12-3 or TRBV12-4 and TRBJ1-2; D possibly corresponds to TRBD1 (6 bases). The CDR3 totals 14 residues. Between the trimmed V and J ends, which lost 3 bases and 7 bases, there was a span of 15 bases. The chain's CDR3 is CASSLQGSSFGYTF. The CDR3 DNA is TGTGCCAGCAGTTTGCAGGGGTCTTCCTTTGGCTACACCTTC.

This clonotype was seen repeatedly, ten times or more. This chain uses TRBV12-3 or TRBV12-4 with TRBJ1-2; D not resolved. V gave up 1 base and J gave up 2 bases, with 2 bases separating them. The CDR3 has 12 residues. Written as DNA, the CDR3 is TGTGCCAGCAGTTTAGGGAACTATGGCTACACCTTC. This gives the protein CASSLGNYGYTF.

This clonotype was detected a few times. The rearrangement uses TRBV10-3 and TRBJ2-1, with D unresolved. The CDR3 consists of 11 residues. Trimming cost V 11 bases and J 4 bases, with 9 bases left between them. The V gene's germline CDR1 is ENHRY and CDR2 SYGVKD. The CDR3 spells CAEETYNEQFF. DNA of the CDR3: TGTGCCGAGGAGACTTACAATGAGCAGTTCTTC.

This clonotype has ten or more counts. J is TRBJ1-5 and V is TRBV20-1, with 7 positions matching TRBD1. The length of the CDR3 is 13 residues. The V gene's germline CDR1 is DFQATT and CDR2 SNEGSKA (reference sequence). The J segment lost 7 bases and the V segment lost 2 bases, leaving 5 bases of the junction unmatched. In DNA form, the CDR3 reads TGCAGTGCTAGATCCGACAGGGCCCAGCCCCAGCATTTT. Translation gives CSARSDRAQPQHF.

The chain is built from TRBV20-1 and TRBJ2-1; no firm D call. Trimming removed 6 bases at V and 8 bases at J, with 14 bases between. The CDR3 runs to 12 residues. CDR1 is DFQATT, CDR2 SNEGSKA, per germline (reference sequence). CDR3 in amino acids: CSAYSRLDEQFF. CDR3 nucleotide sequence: TGCAGTGCCTATTCCCGGTTGGATGAGCAGTTCTTC.

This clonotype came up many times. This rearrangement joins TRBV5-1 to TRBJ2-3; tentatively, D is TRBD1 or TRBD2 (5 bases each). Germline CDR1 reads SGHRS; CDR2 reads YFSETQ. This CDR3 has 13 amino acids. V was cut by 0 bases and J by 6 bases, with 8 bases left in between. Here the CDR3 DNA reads TGCGCCAGCAGCTTGGCTCGGGGCGATACGCAGTATTTT. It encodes CASSLARGDTQYF.

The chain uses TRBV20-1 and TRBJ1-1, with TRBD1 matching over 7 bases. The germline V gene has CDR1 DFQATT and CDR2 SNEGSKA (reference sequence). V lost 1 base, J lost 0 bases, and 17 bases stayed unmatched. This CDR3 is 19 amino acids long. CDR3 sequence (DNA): TGCAGTGCTAGAGGGGCCCTCCGGGACAGAACCATAATGAACACTGAAGCTTTCTTT. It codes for CSARGALRDRTIMNTEAFF.

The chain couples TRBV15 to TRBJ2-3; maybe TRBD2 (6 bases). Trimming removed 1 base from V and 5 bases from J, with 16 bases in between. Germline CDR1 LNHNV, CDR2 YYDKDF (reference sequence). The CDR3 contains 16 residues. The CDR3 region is CATSRGGGVGRDTQYF. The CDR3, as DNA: TGTGCCACCAGCAGAGGAGGCGGGGTAGGCAGAGATACGCAGTATTTT.

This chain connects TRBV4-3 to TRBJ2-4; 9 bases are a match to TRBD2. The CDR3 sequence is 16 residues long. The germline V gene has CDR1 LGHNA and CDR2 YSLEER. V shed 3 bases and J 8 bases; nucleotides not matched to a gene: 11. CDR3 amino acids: CASSQGAGGSADIQYF. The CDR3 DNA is TGCGCCAGCAGCCAGGGAGCGGGAGGAAGTGCGGACATTCAGTACTTC.

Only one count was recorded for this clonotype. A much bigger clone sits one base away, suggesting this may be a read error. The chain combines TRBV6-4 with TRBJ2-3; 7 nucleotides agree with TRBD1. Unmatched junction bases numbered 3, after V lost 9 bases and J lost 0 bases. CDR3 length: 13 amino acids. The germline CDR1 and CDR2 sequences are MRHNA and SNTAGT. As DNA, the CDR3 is TGTGCCAGAGGGGACAGTAGCACAGATACGCAGTATTTT. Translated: CARGDSSTDTQYF.